The next 8 T cell receptor beta chains were all read from a single sample in a study of blood T cell repertoires in COVID-19. This table comes from immunoSEQ multiplex PCR, and its TCRdb copy is limited to in-frame clones, with some not included. The table lists 180,000 or so clones, roughly four fifths of them singletons. The specimen sequenced was peripheral blood. Receptor source: a woman aged 35 to 49 with COVID-19, enrolled during active disease.

The J gene is TRBJ2-7, the V gene TRBV6-5; 8 bases are shared with TRBD2. The CDR3 is made up of 15 amino acids. CDR1 and CDR2 from the germline V gene are MNHEY and SVGAGI. V shed 0 bases, J shed 0 bases, and the junction held 1 base outside the gene matches. CDR3 sequence: CASSYSAGGSYEQYV. CDR3 in DNA: TGTGCCAGCAGTTACTCTGCGGGGGGCTCCTACGAGCAGTACGTC.

J is TRBJ2-3 and V is TRBV10-3; 7 bases align to TRBD2. V gave up 4 bases and J gave up 2 bases; unmatched junction bases: 12. Germline loops: CDR1 ENHRY, CDR2 SYGVKD. The CDR3 is 17 amino acids. The CDR3 DNA follows: TGTGCCATCAGTGGACCTCGGGGGAGCGGGACCACAGATACGCAGTATTTT. Protein: CAISGPRGSGTTDTQYF.

The J gene is TRBJ2-7, the V gene TRBV7-9, with 10 positions matching TRBD2. Germline V CDR1 and CDR2: SEHNR, FQNEAQ (reference sequence). J was trimmed by 3 bases and V by 5 bases; bases with no gene match: 4. The CDR3 runs to 14 residues. This CDR3 is CASSPGLAIYEQYF. The CDR3 DNA sequence: TGTGCCAGCAGCCCGGGACTAGCGATCTACGAGCAGTACTTC.

The chain joins TRBV30 to TRBJ2-3; 10 nucleotides match TRBD1. V dropped 2 bases and J dropped 6; count of bases not matched to a gene: 5. The germline V gene has CDR1 GTSNPN and CDR2 SVGIG (reference sequence). The CDR3 runs 14 residues. CDR3 residues: CAWSRGQGGDTQYF. The CDR3 region has the DNA TGTGCCTGGAGTAGAGGACAGGGGGGCGATACGCAGTATTTT.

The gene calls are TRBV2 and TRBJ1-5; a weak D match, TRBD1 (6 bases). The CDR3 is 15 residues long. Trimming cost V 5 bases and J 1 base, with 12 bases left between them. CDR1 and CDR2 from the germline V gene are SNHLY and FYNNEI. The CDR3 region has the DNA TGTGCCAGCAGTTCAGGGGCGGAGAGCAATCAGCCCCAGCATTTT. Amino acid sequence: CASSSGAESNQPQHF.

V and J are TRBV3-1 (or the pseudogene TRBV3-2) and TRBJ2-7, with no clear D. Germline V CDR1 and CDR2: LGHDT, YNNKEL (reference sequence). The germline V and J ends were trimmed by 1 base and 2 bases, with 3 bases remaining between them. The CDR3 has 12 amino acids. CDR3 in DNA: TGTGCCAGCAGCCAAGTAACCTACGAGCAGTACTTC. The encoded protein is CASSQVTYEQYF.

The rearrangement joins TRBV3-1 (or the pseudogene TRBV3-2) to TRBJ1-4; maybe TRBD1 (6 bases). Germline CDR1 LGHDT, CDR2 YNNKEL (reference sequence). The V gene lost 4 bases and the J gene lost 7 bases, with 13 bases spanning the gap. The CDR3 length is 14 residues. The CDR3 bases are TGTGCCAGCAGCCTGCACAGGGAAACTGAAAAACTGTTTTTT. Translating gives CASSLHRETEKLFF.

V usage is TRBV12-3 or TRBV12-4 and J usage is TRBJ2-1, with D unresolved. V lost 2 bases and J lost 8, with 7 bases in between. The CDR3 totals 12 residues. Here the CDR3 DNA reads TGTGCCAGCAGTTTATGGCTCGATGAGCAGTTCTTC. This gives the protein CASSLWLDEQFF.